These 5 T cell receptor beta chains were sequenced from one sample in a study of blood T cell repertoires in COVID-19. The method was immunoSEQ multiplex PCR; TCRdb's version includes in-frame clones alone and lacks a portion of them. Of some 180,000 clones in the sample, around four fifths were seen once. The source material was peripheral blood. The origin of the receptors is a woman over 75 with acute or convalescent COVID-19.

This clone was detected a few times. The chain joins TRBV27 to TRBJ1-6, with 7 bases matching TRBD1. V was pared by 3 bases and J by 7 bases, with 12 bases of the junction left unmatched. The germline V gene encodes CDR1 MNHEY and CDR2 SMNVEV (reference sequence). This CDR3 is built from 17 residues. For the CDR3, the DNA is TGTGCCAGCAGTTTCCGGCTGGCAGGGGGATGGAATTCACCCCTCCACTTT. Encoded protein: CASSFRLAGGWNSPLHF.

The chain has TRBV19 and TRBJ1-1; 7 nucleotides align to TRBD1. V was clipped by 6 bases and J by 6 bases; unmatched bases: 7. Germline V gene sequence: CDR1 LNHDA, CDR2 SQIVND (reference sequence). The CDR3 loop spans 13 amino acids. The CDR3: CASSRRTGPEAFF. CDR3 DNA: TGTGCCAGTAGCCGAAGGACAGGACCTGAAGCTTTCTTT.

A word on this clone: This specimen includes other DNA sequences encoding the same CDR3. The V call is TRBV9, the J call TRBJ2-1, with 7 bases lining up with TRBD2. CDR1 and CDR2 (germline): SGDLS, YYNGEE. There are 14 residues in the CDR3. Trimming took 0 bases from V and 6 from J; bases not matched to a gene: 3. For the CDR3, the DNA is TGTGCCAGCAGCGTAGCCGGCGGGGGCAATGAGCAGTTCTTC. Residues: CASSVAGGGNEQFF.

The V gene is TRBV6-5, the J gene TRBJ2-7, with 11 bases fitting TRBD2. Trimming at V came to 5 bases and at J to 3 bases, leaving 3 bases not matched to a gene. From germline, CDR1 is MNHEY and CDR2 SVGAGI. This CDR3 is built from 14 residues. For the CDR3, the DNA is TGTGCCAGCAGTCAAACTAGCGGGAGCTACGAGCAGTACTTC. Its translation: CASSQTSGSYEQYF.

This chain uses TRBV28 with TRBJ1-1; D unresolved. Looked up from germline, CDR1 is MDHEN and CDR2 is SYDVKM. Trimming pared 5 bases from V and 0 bases from J, leaving 7 bases between. The CDR3 consists of 13 residues. CDR3 amino acids: CASSLQVNTEAFF. CDR3 in DNA: TGTGCCAGCAGTCTTCAGGTGAACACTGAAGCTTTCTTT.